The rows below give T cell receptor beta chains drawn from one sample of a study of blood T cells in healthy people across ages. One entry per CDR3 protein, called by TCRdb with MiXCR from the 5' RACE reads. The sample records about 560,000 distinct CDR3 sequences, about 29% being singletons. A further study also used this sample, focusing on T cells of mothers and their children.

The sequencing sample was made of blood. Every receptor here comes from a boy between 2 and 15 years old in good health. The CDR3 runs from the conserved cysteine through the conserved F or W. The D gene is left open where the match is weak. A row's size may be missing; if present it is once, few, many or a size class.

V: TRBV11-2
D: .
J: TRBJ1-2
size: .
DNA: TGTGCCAGCAGCGCCCCATCAGGACCACCCTATGGCTACACCTTC
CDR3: CASSAPSGPPYGYTF

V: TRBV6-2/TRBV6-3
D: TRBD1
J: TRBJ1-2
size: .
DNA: TGTGCCAGCAGTTACGACAGGGAGCGTGGAGCCTATGGCTACACCTTC
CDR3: CASSYDRERGAYGYTF

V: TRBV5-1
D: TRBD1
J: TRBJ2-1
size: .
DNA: TGCGCCAGCAGCTTGGCTCCGGGACAGGGTCATTTCTTC
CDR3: CASSLAPGQGHFF

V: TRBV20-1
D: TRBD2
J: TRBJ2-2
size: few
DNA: TGCAGTGCTAGGACTAGCGGGAGTGGGGAGCTGTTTTTT
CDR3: CSARTSGSGELFF

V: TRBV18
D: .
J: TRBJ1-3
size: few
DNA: TGTGCCAGCTCACCCATTAACAGGGATTCAGGAAACACCATATATTTT
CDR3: CASSPINRDSGNTIYF

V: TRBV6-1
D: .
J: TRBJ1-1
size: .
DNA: TGTGCCAGCAGTGCCCAGGAGAACACTGAAGCTTTCTTT
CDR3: CASSAQENTEAFF

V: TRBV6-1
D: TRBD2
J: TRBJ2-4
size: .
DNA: TGTGCCAGCAGTGAAGCGTTGCGGGAGGCCAAAAACATTCAGTACTTC
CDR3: CASSEALREAKNIQYF

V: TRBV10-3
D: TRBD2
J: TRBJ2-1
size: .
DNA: TGTGCCGCCTACTCCCCGGGACTAGCGGGGGGGGAGTACAATGAGCAGTTCTTC
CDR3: CAAYSPGLAGGEYNEQFF

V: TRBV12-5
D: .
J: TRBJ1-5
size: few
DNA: TGTGCTAGTGGTAGTCTTGGGTCGATCCAGCATTTT
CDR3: CASGSLGSIQHF

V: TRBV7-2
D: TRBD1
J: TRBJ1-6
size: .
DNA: TGTGCCAGCAGCCCCTGGGACAGGGATAATTCACCCCTCCACTTT
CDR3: CASSPWDRDNSPLHF

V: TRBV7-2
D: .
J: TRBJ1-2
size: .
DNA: TGTGCCAGCAGCTTATCAAGTTTTGGTGGCTACACCTTC
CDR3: CASSLSSFGGYTF

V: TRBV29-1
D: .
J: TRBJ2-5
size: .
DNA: TGCAGCGTTCGAAAGGGGGTTGGAGAGACCCAGTACTTC
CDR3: CSVRKGVGETQYF

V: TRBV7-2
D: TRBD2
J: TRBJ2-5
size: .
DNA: TGTGCCAGCAGTTTAATGTCCGGGAGGGCGGAGACCCAGTACTTC
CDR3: CASSLMSGRAETQYF

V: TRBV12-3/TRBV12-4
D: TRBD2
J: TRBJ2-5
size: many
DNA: TGTGCCAGCAGTTTAAGGTTGGCTAGCGGGATGGGTATAGAGACCCAGTACTTC
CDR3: CASSLRLASGMGIETQYF

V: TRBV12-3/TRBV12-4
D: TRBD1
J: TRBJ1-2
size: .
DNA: TGTGCCAGCAGTTTGGGCAGGGGGCTAATTCTGCCGGGATCTAACTATGGCTACACCTTC
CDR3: CASSLGRGLILPGSNYGYTF

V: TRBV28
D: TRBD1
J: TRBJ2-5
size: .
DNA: TGTGCCACCAAACCTAACAGGGGGCGAGAGCAAGAGACCCAGTACTTC
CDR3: CATKPNRGREQETQYF

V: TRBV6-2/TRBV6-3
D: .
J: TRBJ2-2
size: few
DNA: TGTGCCAGCAACAACTTCGGACCCGGCACCACCGGGGAGCTGTTTTTT
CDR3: CASNNFGPGTTGELFF

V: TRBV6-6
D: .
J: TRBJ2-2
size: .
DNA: TGTGCCAGCAGTTTCGCTAGCCCCGGGGAGCTGTTTTTT
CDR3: CASSFASPGELFF

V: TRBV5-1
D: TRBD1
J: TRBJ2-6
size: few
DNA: TGCGCCAGCAGCACCCACAGGGGGCCCCTCTCTGGGGCCAACGTCCTGACTTTC
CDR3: CASSTHRGPLSGANVLTF

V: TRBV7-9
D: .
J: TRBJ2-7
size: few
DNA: TGTGCCAGCAGCTTAGGTACAGGAAAGGACGAGCAGTACTTC
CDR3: CASSLGTGKDEQYF

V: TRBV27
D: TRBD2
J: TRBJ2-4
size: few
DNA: TGTGCCAGCAGTGCCTCTAGCGGGGGGGTTGGCATTCAGTACTTC
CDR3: CASSASSGGVGIQYF

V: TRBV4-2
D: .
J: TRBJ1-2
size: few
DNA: TGTGCCAGCAGCCTTTGGAGGGGAGACTATGGCTACACCTTC
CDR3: CASSLWRGDYGYTF

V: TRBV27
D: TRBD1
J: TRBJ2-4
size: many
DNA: TGTGCCAGCAGTACCCGGACAGGGGTGGGCAAAAACATTCAGTACTTC
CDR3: CASSTRTGVGKNIQYF

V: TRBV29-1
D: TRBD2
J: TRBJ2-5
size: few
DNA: TGCAGCGTGGTGACTAGCGGGAGGGAGACCCAGTACTTC
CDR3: CSVVTSGRETQYF

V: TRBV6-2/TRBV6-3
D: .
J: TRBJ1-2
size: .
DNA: TGTGCCGTCGCACAGCAGCAGGGGAGCGGCTACACCTTC
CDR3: CAVAQQQGSGYTF

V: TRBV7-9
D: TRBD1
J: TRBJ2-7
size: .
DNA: TGTGCCAGCAGCTTAGTCCCAGGGGGCACTTACGAGCAGTACTTC
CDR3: CASSLVPGGTYEQYF

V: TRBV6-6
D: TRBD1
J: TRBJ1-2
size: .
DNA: TGTGCCAGCAGGGACACGGGACAGGGGAACTATGGCTACACCTTC
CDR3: CASRDTGQGNYGYTF

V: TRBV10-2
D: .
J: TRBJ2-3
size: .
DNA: TGCGCCAGCAGGGCCCCGAGGGGGGATACGCAGTATTTT
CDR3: CASRAPRGDTQYF

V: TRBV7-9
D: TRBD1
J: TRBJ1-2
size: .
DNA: TGTGCCAGCAGCCCGGGACAGCGAGGGGGGCACTATGGCTACACCTTC
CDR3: CASSPGQRGGHYGYTF

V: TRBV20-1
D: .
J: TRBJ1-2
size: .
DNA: TGCAGTGCTAGAGGTGCAGATTATCATGGCTACACCTTC
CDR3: CSARGADYHGYTF

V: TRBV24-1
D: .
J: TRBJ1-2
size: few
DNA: TGTGCCACCAGTACAGGGCCCAACTATGGCTACACCTTC
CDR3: CATSTGPNYGYTF

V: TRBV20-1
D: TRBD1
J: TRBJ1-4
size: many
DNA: TGCAGTGCACCGGGACAGACTGCACTGTTTTTT
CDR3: CSAPGQTALFF

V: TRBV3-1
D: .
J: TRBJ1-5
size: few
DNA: TGTGCCAGCAGCCCGCCATCGGGTCAGCCCCAGCATTTT
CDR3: CASSPPSGQPQHF

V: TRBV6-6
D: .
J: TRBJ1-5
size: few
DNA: TGTGCCAGTTCAACAGGGAATAGCAATCAGCCCCAGCATTTT
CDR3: CASSTGNSNQPQHF

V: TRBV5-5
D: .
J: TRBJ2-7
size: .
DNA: TGTGCCAGCAGCTCGGACGTGGACCGGGAGCAGTACTTC
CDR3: CASSSDVDREQYF

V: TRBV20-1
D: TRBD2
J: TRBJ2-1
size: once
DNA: TGCAGTGCTAGATCCGGGACTAGCGGGAGGAATGAGCAGTTCTTC
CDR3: CSARSGTSGRNEQFF

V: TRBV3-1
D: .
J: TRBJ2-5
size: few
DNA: TGCGCCAGCAGCCAAATGGCAGAGCAAGAGACCCAGTACTTC
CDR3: CASSQMAEQETQYF

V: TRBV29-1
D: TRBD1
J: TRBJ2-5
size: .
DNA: TGCAGCGTACAGGGGGCCCAAGAGACCCAGTACTTC
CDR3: CSVQGAQETQYF

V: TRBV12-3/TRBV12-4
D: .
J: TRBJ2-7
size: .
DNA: TGTGCCAGCAGTTTGGGACTCCTTGGCGAGCAGTACTTC
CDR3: CASSLGLLGEQYF

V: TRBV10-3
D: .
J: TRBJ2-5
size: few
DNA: TGTGCCATCGCCGAGCGGTTAGAGACCCAGTACTTC
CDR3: CAIAERLETQYF

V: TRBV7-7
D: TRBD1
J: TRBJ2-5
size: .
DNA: TGTGCTAGCGGCTTAGGGACAGGGGAAAAGACCCAGTACTTC
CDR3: CASGLGTGEKTQYF

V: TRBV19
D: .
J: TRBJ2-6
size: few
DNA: TGTGCCAGTAATGGAGGGGCTGGGGCCAACGTCCTGACTTTC
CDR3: CASNGGAGANVLTF

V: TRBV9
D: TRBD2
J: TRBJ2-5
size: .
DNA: TGTGCCAGCAGCGCCCCGGGACTAGCGGGAGGGTACCAAGAGACCCAGTACTTC
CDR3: CASSAPGLAGGYQETQYF

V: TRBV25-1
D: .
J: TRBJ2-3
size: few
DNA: TGTGCCAGCAGTGACCTCGAGACAGATACGCAGTATTTT
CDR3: CASSDLETDTQYF

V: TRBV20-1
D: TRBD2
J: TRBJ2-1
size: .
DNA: TGCAGTGCTAGCAGGACTAGCGGCAAGAATGAGCAGTTCTTC
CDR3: CSASRTSGKNEQFF

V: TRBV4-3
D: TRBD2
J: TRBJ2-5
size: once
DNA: TGCGCCAGCAGCCAAGATTTTGGAGGGACTAGCGGACCCCAAGAGACCCAGTACTTC
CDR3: CASSQDFGGTSGPQETQYF

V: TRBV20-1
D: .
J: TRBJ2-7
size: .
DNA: TGCGGTGCTAGTTCGGGAGTGGGCTCTGGGGAGCAGTACTTC
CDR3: CGASSGVGSGEQYF

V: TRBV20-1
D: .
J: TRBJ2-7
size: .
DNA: TGCAGTGAGATGGCCAGGGGTCCCTACGAGCAGTACTTC
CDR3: CSEMARGPYEQYF

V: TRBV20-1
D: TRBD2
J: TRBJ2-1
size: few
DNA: TGCAGTGCTAGTGGACTAGCGGAGGGGCCTTACAATGAGCAGTTCTTC
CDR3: CSASGLAEGPYNEQFF

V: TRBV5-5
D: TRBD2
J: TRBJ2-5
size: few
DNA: TGTGCCAGCAGCTCCCTGGGCGGGAGGGCCATCCCCCCAAGAGAGACCCAGTACTTC
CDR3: CASSSLGGRAIPPRETQYF

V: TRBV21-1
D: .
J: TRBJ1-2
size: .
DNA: TGTGCCAGCAGCACCAGAGGACAGGGTGGTATTTACTTCGGAAACTATGGCTACACCTTC
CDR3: CASSTRGQGGIYFGNYGYTF

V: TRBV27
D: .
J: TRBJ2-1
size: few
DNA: TGTGCCAGCAGGGACACTAGCATACTTTACAATGAGCAGTTCTTC
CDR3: CASRDTSILYNEQFF

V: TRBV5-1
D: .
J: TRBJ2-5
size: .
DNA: TGTGCCAGCAGCTTAGGGAGTGGGGAGACCCAGTACTTC
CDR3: CASSLGSGETQYF

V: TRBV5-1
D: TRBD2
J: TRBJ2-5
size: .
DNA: TGCGCCAGCAGGACTAGCGGATCAAGCCAAGAGACCCAGTACTTC
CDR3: CASRTSGSSQETQYF

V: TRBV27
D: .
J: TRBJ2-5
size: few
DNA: TGTGCCAGCAGTTTCAGGCAGCCGAGGGGGGGTGTTTTAGAGACCCAGTACTTC
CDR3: CASSFRQPRGGVLETQYF